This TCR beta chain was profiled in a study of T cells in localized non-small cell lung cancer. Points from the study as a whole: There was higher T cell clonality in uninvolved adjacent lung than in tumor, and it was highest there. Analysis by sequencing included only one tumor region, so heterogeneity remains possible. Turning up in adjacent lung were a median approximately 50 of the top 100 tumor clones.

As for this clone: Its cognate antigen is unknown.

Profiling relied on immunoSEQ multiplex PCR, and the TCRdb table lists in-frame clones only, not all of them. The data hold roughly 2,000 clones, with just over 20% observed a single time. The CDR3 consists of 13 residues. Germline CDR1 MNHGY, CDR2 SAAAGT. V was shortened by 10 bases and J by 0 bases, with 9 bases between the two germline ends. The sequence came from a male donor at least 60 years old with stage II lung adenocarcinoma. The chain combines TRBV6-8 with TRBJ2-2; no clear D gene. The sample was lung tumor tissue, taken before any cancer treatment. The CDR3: CATYGSNTGELFF. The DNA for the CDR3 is TGTGCCACCTACGGGTCGAACACCGGGGAGCTGTTTTTT.